These 8 T cell receptor beta chains were sequenced from one sample in a study of T cell repertoires in cytomegalovirus infection. MiXCR, run by TCRdb on the reads, gives a single entry per CDR3 protein. This sample has approximately 260,000 distinct CDR3 sequences, with approximately 15% found just once. Material: CD8+ T cells from PBMCs. These receptors originate from a human donor in good health (CMV status not recorded). Some clones in this sample may be carry-over from other donors' samples.

This clonotype showed up many times. An end of the junction differs from the germline gene, which may be a read error. The CDR3, as DNA: TGTGCCAGCAGCTTAGGGCTAGTGGAATTC. It codes for CASSLGLVEF. The rearrangement joins TRBV7-2 to TRBJ2-1; D gene unclear. The CDR3 runs 10 residues. Germline CDR1 reads SGHTA; CDR2 reads FQGNSA.

In its sample, this clonotype was seen a few times. The chain recombines TRBV19 with TRBJ1-1; possibly TRBD1 for D (6 bases). This CDR3 has 15 residues. Germline values: CDR1 LNHDA, CDR2 SQIVND (reference sequence). Trimming cost V 5 bases and J 2 bases, with 15 bases left between them. The CDR3 nucleotides read TGTGCCAGTAGTCGGGAACAGGGCCCCAACACTGAAGCTTTCTTT. Its translation: CASSREQGPNTEAFF.

The sample holds a few counts of this clonotype. The CDR3 DNA sequence: TGCAGCGTTGGTTGGTCAGGGCGGTATGGCTACACCTTC. Its translation: CSVGWSGRYGYTF. V and J are TRBV29-1 and TRBJ1-2; D is perhaps TRBD1 (5 bases). V gave up 4 bases and J gave up 5 bases, with 14 bases separating them. CDR3 length: 13 amino acids. Germline assignment: CDR1 SQVTM and CDR2 ANQGSEA.

This clonotype was seen more than once but under ten times. The chain couples TRBV27 to TRBJ2-3; TRBD2 aligns across 8 bases. Germline loops: CDR1 MNHEY, CDR2 SMNVEV (reference sequence). The CDR3 runs to 19 residues. The J segment lost 6 bases and the V segment lost 1 base, leaving 18 bases of the junction unmatched. The CDR3 spells CASSLYPNPGLVGGDTQYF. DNA for the CDR3: TGTGCCAGCAGTTTATACCCGAATCCGGGACTAGTCGGGGGGGATACGCAGTATTTT.

This clonotype was picked up many times. The rearrangement joins TRBV28 to TRBJ1-1; the D gene is possibly TRBD1 (5 bases). CDR1 is MDHEN, CDR2 SYDVKM, per germline. This CDR3 region has 13 residues. V was trimmed by 5 bases and J by 4 bases, leaving 11 bases between them. CDR3 loop: CASSHPGGTEAFF. CDR3 DNA: TGTGCCAGCAGTCACCCGGGGGGCACTGAAGCTTTCTTT.

This clonotype occurred many times. Here the CDR3 DNA reads TGTGCCAGCAGCCAAGACTACAGGGAAGGGGCCAACGTCCTGACTTTC. Translation: CASSQDYREGANVLTF. The chain uses TRBV7-9 and TRBJ2-6; possibly TRBD1 for D (6 bases). The V gene's germline CDR1 is SEHNR and CDR2 FQNEAQ (reference sequence). Trimming removed 5 bases from V and 4 bases from J, with 15 bases in between. This CDR3 region has 16 residues.

This clonotype was counted ten times or more. In DNA form, the CDR3 reads TGTGCCAGCAGTCTCCAGGGGAGTCAGCCCCAGCATTTT. Protein: CASSLQGSQPQHF. The chain links TRBV12-3 or TRBV12-4 to TRBJ1-5; perhaps TRBD1 as D (6 bases). V dropped 5 bases and J dropped 6 bases, with 11 bases sitting between them. This CDR3 comprises 13 residues.

Comment on this clonotype: A read error may account for a junction end that differs from germline. The chain couples TRBV6-6 to TRBJ1-1, with a weak D call TRBD1 (6 bases). This CDR3 has 16 amino acids. Germline CDR1 MNHNY, CDR2 SVGAGI (reference sequence). CDR3 in DNA: TGTGCCAGCAGTTACTCCACGGGACATAGGAACGCTGAAGCTTTCTTT. Protein sequence: CASSYSTGHRNAEAFF.